This TCR beta chain was identified during a study of T cell responses to AZD1222 COVID-19 vaccine. Study context: Second doses at about 4 or about 12 weeks were pooled. The study, taken as a whole, reports: Recipients of two AZD1222 doses showed rising Spike-specific TCR breadth and depth.

CDR3 length: 14 amino acids. The germline V and J ends were trimmed by 4 bases and 4 bases, with 15 bases remaining between them. Per the germline V gene, CDR1 is SGDLS and CDR2 is YYNGEE. Profiled with immunoSEQ multiplex PCR; TCRdb holds only in-frame clones, not every one. The data hold about 86,000 clones, with about 78% observed a single time. Concerning this clone: Antigen specificity is unknown.

This receptor was obtained from an adult in good health. This chain joins TRBV9 and TRBJ2-7; a possible D gene is TRBD1 (6 bases). Sequenced material: peripheral blood, taken on day 0 of AZD1222 vaccination. The CDR3 spells CASSKETGLYEQYF. As DNA, the CDR3 is TGTGCCAGCAGCAAAGAAACAGGGTTGTACGAGCAGTACTTC. Full variable domain (rest looked up from reference TRBV9 and TRBJ2-7): DSGVTQTPKHLITATGQRVTLRCSPRSGDLSVYWYQQSLDQGLQFLIQYYNGEERAKGNILERFSAQQFPDLHSELNLSSLELGDSALYFCASSKETGLYEQYFGPGTRLTVT.